These T cell receptor beta chains were read from a single sample in a study of blood T cell repertoires in COVID-19. Sequenced by immunoSEQ multiplex PCR; TCRdb stores in-frame clones only, minus some. The table has about 170,000 clones, about 88% seen once; the top ten hold approximately 2%. The sample consisted of peripheral blood. Source of these receptors: a man over 45 who had recovered from COVID-19. CDR3s include the opening cysteine and the closing phenylalanine or tryptophan. Not all rows give a size; the values are once, few, many and, for expanded clones, a class.

V gene	J gene	clone size	CDR3 protein
TRBV28	TRBJ2-4	.	CASQTASGGAKNIQYF
TRBV30	TRBJ1-6	.	CAWSVEGGGSPLHF
TRBV10-2	TRBJ1-5	.	CASRDRGDQPQHF
TRBV6-5	TRBJ2-6	.	CASRPQGFGANVLTF
TRBV5-1	TRBJ1-1	.	CASSFDTSNTEAFF
TRBV5-5	TRBJ2-3	.	CASSSQGLGDSTDTQYF
TRBV7-2	TRBJ2-5	.	CASSYNGQFQETQYF
TRBV27	TRBJ2-7	once	CASSRLAGGLLTYEQYF
TRBV28	TRBJ2-5	.	CASSLGLAGGQETQYF
TRBV5-6	TRBJ1-1	once	CASSLGGAWGFF
TRBV11-2	TRBJ2-7	.	CASSSHRDTYEQYF
TRBV28	TRBJ1-3	.	CASREQGTGNTIYF
TRBV7-2	TRBJ1-4	.	CASRRTAATNEKLFF
TRBV6-1	TRBJ1-1	.	CASSGEDRPKNTEAFF
TRBV7-9	TRBJ2-5	.	CASSLVGRDRTNF
TRBV27	TRBJ2-7	.	CASSSSGTASGEQYF
TRBV6-2/TRBV6-3	TRBJ2-2	few	CASSWAGLSSGELFF
TRBV7-2	TRBJ2-5	few	CASSRTALQETQYF
TRBV19	TRBJ2-7	.	CASRPGTKAYEQYF
TRBV6-5	TRBJ1-5	.	CASSYRTGGQPQHF
TRBV19	TRBJ2-7	.	CASQGHYEQYF
TRBV19	TRBJ2-1	.	CASSIDSGVYNEQFF
TRBV5-3	TRBJ1-5	.	CARSAPRERVVYQPQHF
TRBV5-1	TRBJ1-1	many	CASSLAGGENTEAFF
TRBV6-6	TRBJ2-3	.	CASEGTGADTQYF
TRBV4-3	TRBJ2-7	.	CASSSRASSYEQYF
TRBV5-4	TRBJ2-2	.	CASSLAPSGGALGELFF
TRBV5-4	TRBJ1-5	.	CASSHGQDEYQPQHF
TRBV9	TRBJ2-3	once	CASSPQGDTDTQYF
TRBV27	TRBJ1-5	.	CASRQGAIQPQHF
TRBV24-1	TRBJ2-5	once	CATALGGSQETQYF
TRBV6-1	TRBJ1-2	few	CASSEASQGSYGYTF
TRBV9	TRBJ2-7	.	CASSDPGLAGGNHEQYF
TRBV30	TRBJ2-3	.	CAWSEGVDTQYF
TRBV5-1	TRBJ2-5	.	CASSPWTGAGSGGTQYF
TRBV6-5	TRBJ1-1	.	CASSYSLNTEAFF
TRBV3-1/TRBV3-2	TRBJ1-1	.	CASSPLKTATNTEAFF
TRBV5-1	TRBJ1-2	few	CASSSGRQGANYGYTF
TRBV6-5	TRBJ2-1	.	CATYDPGGRNEQFF
TRBV3-1/TRBV3-2	TRBJ2-7	.	CASSQPGQGAEQYF
TRBV7-9	TRBJ1-1	.	CASSLALAVNTEAFF
TRBV6-4	TRBJ2-2	.	CASSEELAGLAGGELFF
TRBV21-1	TRBJ1-1	once	CASTVKNTEAFF